This passage covers 25 T cell receptor beta chains from one sample sequenced in a study of T cell responses to AZD1222 COVID-19 vaccine. The method was immunoSEQ multiplex PCR; TCRdb's version includes in-frame clones alone and lacks a portion of them. The profile shows roughly 84,000 clones, nearly 90% of them singletons. The sequences come from peripheral blood, collected on day 0 of AZD1222 vaccination. The receptor source for this set is an adult in good health.

The J gene is TRBJ1-5, the V gene TRBV30, with TRBD1 matching over 8 bases. CDR1 and CDR2 from the germline V gene are GTSNPN and SVGIG (reference sequence). This CDR3 comprises 13 residues. With V trimmed by 3 bases and J by 8 bases, 6 bases remained unmatched. The CDR3 reads CAWSADRVKPQHF. The CDR3 nucleotides read TGTGCCTGGAGCGCGGACAGGGTAAAGCCCCAGCATTTT. Full variable domain (missing parts from reference TRBV30 and TRBJ1-5): SQTIHQWPATLVQPVGSPLSLECTVEGTSNPNLYWYRQAAGRGLQLLFYSVGIGQISSEVPQNLSASRPQDRQFILSSKKLLLSDSGFYLCAWSADRVKPQHFGDGTRLSIL.

V gene TRBV5-1 combines with J gene TRBJ2-3; 7 positions agree with TRBD1. J was trimmed by 2 bases and V by 4 bases; bases with no gene match: 4. This CDR3 is 14 amino acids long. Germline V gene sequence: CDR1 SGHRS, CDR2 YFSETQ. CDR3: CASSQGQITDTQYF. DNA of the CDR3: TGCGCCAGCAGCCAGGGACAGATCACAGATACGCAGTATTTT.

Only one count was recorded for this clone. V gene TRBV30 combines with J gene TRBJ1-2, with a weak D call TRBD1 (5 bases). Germline V lookup: CDR1 GTSNPN, CDR2 SVGIG (reference sequence). The CDR3 has 13 residues. The V and J ends lost 0 bases and 6 bases respectively, with 11 bases between them. The CDR3 region is CAWSVARDDGYTF. Written as DNA, the CDR3 is TGTGCCTGGAGTGTAGCCAGGGACGATGGCTACACCTTC.

V is TRBV3-1 (or the pseudogene TRBV3-2) and J is TRBJ1-3; D gene ambiguous. Trimming took 0 bases from V and 0 from J, leaving 9 bases between them. Germline loops: CDR1 LGHDT, CDR2 YNNKEL (reference sequence). The CDR3 spans 16 residues. The CDR3 region is CASSQDLGSSGNTIYF. CDR3 bases: TGTGCCAGCAGCCAAGATCTAGGCTCCTCTGGAAACACCATATATTTT.

The chain carries TRBV6-5 and TRBJ2-7; D unclear. There are 14 residues in the CDR3. Germline CDR1 and CDR2: MNHEY and SVGAGI. V was shortened by 5 bases and J by 0 bases, with 11 bases between the two germline ends. CDR3 nucleotide sequence: TGTGCCAGCAGTCCTCGGCAAAGCTCCTACGAGCAGTACTTC. As protein: CASSPRQSSYEQYF.

This CDR3 is CASSYGGGKPYF. The CDR3 bases are TGTGCCAGCAGTTACGGCGGCGGCAAACCGTACTTC. The chain combines TRBV6-2 or TRBV6-3 with TRBJ2-5; no definite D call. Germline V gene lookup returns CDR1 MNHEY and CDR2 SVGEGT. The V end was cut by 2 bases, the J end by 13 bases, with 14 bases between. CDR3 length equals 12 residues.

The chain couples TRBV7-8 to TRBJ1-2, with D unresolved. Trimming removed 5 bases from V and 10 bases from J, with 20 bases in between. The CDR3 consists of 14 residues. Germline V CDR1 and CDR2: SGHVS, FQNEAQ. CDR3 residues: CASSANSPIRDYTF. CDR3 bases: TGTGCCAGCAGCGCCAATTCTCCCATACGTGACTACACCTTC. Full variable domain (outside the CDR3, taken from reference TRBV7-8 and TRBJ1-2): GAGVSQSPRYKVAKRGQDVALRCDPISGHVSLFWYQQALGQGPEFLTYFQNEAQLDKSGLPSDRFFAERPEGSVSTLKIQRTQQEDSAVYLCASSANSPIRDYTFGSGTRLTVV.

V and J are TRBV5-5 and TRBJ1-1; D may be TRBD1 (5 bases). Per the germline V gene, CDR1 is SGHKS and CDR2 is YYEKEE (reference sequence). V was clipped by 0 bases and J by 0 bases, with 15 bases between them. The CDR3 length is 17 residues. The CDR3, as DNA: TGTGCCAGCAGCTTGGAACCAGGGTACGTCATGAACACTGAAGCTTTCTTT. Its translation is CASSLEPGYVMNTEAFF.

The V call is TRBV12-3 or TRBV12-4, the J call TRBJ1-5; D gene unclear. The CDR3 sequence is 13 residues long. V was cut by 5 bases and J by 2 bases, with 7 bases left in between. CDR3 sequence (DNA): TGTGCCAGCAGTACCCGGGGCAATCAGCCCCAGCATTTT. Residues: CASSTRGNQPQHF.

The chain uses TRBV2 and TRBJ2-6; 7 bases agree with TRBD1. CDR3 size: 15 residues. V gave up 5 bases and J gave up 1 base; unmatched junction bases: 2. Germline loops: CDR1 SNHLY, CDR2 FYNNEI. The CDR3 sequence: CASSTGQSGANVLTF. The CDR3 DNA reads TGTGCCAGCAGTACGGGACAGTCTGGGGCCAACGTCCTGACTTTC.

V is TRBV12-3 or TRBV12-4 and J is TRBJ1-2; the match to TRBD1 covers 12 bases. J lost 8 bases, V lost 5 bases, and 3 bases had no gene match. The CDR3 is 13 amino acids. In DNA, the CDR3 is TGTGCCAGCAGTCCAGGGACAGGGGGCGGCTACACCTTC. Translation: CASSPGTGGGYTF.

The rearrangement joins TRBV6-5 to TRBJ1-1, with a possible D match to TRBD1 (5 bases). The V and J ends lost 2 bases and 5 bases respectively, with 12 bases between them. The CDR3 has 14 amino acids. Germline V gives CDR1 MNHEY, CDR2 SVGAGI. The CDR3 DNA reads TGTGCCAGCAGTTACCAGGGTGAGAGGACTGAAGCTTTCTTT. Protein sequence: CASSYQGERTEAFF.

V is TRBV7-8 and J is TRBJ1-2; D call uncertain. Trimming removed 5 bases from V and 3 bases from J, with 7 bases in between. The CDR3 has 12 amino acids. CDR1 SGHVS and CDR2 FQNEAQ come from the germline V gene. CDR3 in DNA: TGTGCCAGCAGCCCAACGGACTATGGCTACACCTTC. Amino acids: CASSPTDYGYTF.

J is TRBJ2-7 and V is TRBV5-6; D is ambiguous. Deletions cut 1 base from V and 9 bases from J, with 14 bases between. Germline CDR1 SGHDT, CDR2 YYEEEE. The CDR3 length is 13 residues. The CDR3 spells CASSLPPSLGQYF. The CDR3 region has the DNA TGTGCCAGCAGCTTGCCCCCTTCTTTAGGGCAGTACTTC. Full variable domain (remainder filled in from reference TRBV5-6 and TRBJ2-7): DAGVTQSPTHLIKTRGQQVTLRCSPKSGHDTVSWYQQALGQGPQFIFQYYEEEERQRGNFPDRFSGHQFPNYSSELNVNALLLGDSALYLCASSLPPSLGQYFGPGTRLTVT.

The V and J genes are TRBV5-5 and TRBJ1-4, with TRBD1 identical over 8 bases. Germline V gene lookup returns CDR1 SGHKS and CDR2 YYEKEE (reference sequence). The CDR3 runs 14 residues. J gave up 5 bases and V 4 bases, and 4 bases lay outside the gene matches. CDR3 amino acids: CASSTGTGNEKLFF. The CDR3 coding sequence is TGTGCCAGCAGCACTGGGACAGGCAATGAAAAACTGTTTTTT.

This clone was counted a single time. The same CDR3 can be traced to other DNA sequences in this sample. The chain uses TRBV24-1 and TRBJ2-5; D possibly corresponds to TRBD1 (6 bases). CDR1 and CDR2 from the germline V gene are KGHDR and SFDVKD. Trimming cost V 2 bases and J 2 bases, with 11 bases left between them. This CDR3 is built from 15 residues. The CDR3 protein is CATSDSGQGQETQYF. The CDR3 DNA sequence: TGTGCCACCAGTGATTCTGGGCAGGGGCAAGAGACCCAGTACTTC.

CDR3 in amino acids: CASSYADRVGRLAFF. The CDR3 DNA is TGTGCCAGCAGTTACGCCGACAGGGTCGGACGTCTAGCTTTCTTT. The chain is built from TRBV6-2 or TRBV6-3 and TRBJ1-1; 7 positions match TRBD1. The germline CDR1 and CDR2 sequences are MNHEY and SVGEGT. The trim removed 2 bases at V and 10 bases at J, leaving 13 bases unmatched. The CDR3 is 15 residues long.

V and J are TRBV7-9 and TRBJ1-2; tentatively, D is TRBD1 (5 bases). V lost 5 bases, J lost 7 bases, and 11 bases lay in between. CDR1 and CDR2 from the germline V gene are SEHNR and FQNEAQ (reference sequence). CDR3 length equals 12 residues. CDR3 protein: CASSQLGGGYTF. CDR3 coding DNA: TGTGCCAGCAGCCAACTCGGGGGTGGCTACACCTTC. Filled out from reference TRBV7-9 and TRBJ1-2, the complete variable domain reads DTGVSQNPRHKITKRGQNVTFRCDPISEHNRLYWYRQTLGQGPEFLTYFQNEAQLEKSRLLSDRFSAERPKGSFSTLEIQRTEQGDSAMYLCASSQLGGGYTFGSGTRLTVV.

The chain uses TRBV6-5 and TRBJ2-7, with TRBD1 matching over 9 bases. CDR1 and CDR2 from the germline V gene are MNHEY and SVGAGI. The CDR3 consists of 14 residues. The J segment lost 0 bases and the V segment lost 6 bases, leaving 3 bases of the junction unmatched. The CDR3 loop is CASSRTGDSYEQYF. The CDR3 DNA sequence: TGTGCCAGCAGCCGGACAGGGGACTCCTACGAGCAGTACTTC.

This chain joins TRBV5-6 and TRBJ2-6, with 14 bases fitting TRBD2. The V gene end was trimmed by 4 bases and the J gene end by 3 bases; junction bases not matched to a gene: 6. Germline V gives CDR1 SGHDT, CDR2 YYEEEE. The CDR3 runs 18 residues. CDR3 sequence: CASSVPGLAGDGANVLTF. CDR3 sequence (DNA): TGTGCCAGCAGCGTGCCGGGACTAGCGGGAGATGGGGCCAACGTCCTGACTTTC.

The V and J genes are TRBV6-6 and TRBJ1-3; no reliable D call. Germline V gives CDR1 MNHNY, CDR2 SVGAGI (reference sequence). Trimming removed 9 bases at V and 6 bases at J, with 21 bases between. The CDR3 runs to 15 residues. The CDR3 DNA follows: TGTGCCAGTCTGCGCGCCCCAGGCGGAGAAAACACCATATATTTT. This sequence encodes CASLRAPGGENTIYF.

This chain connects TRBV7-8 to TRBJ2-1, with 9 bases lining up with TRBD2. V lost 8 bases, J lost 10 bases, and 15 bases stayed unmatched. In germline, CDR1 is SGHVS, CDR2 FQNEAQ. The CDR3 length is 15 residues. The CDR3 DNA sequence: TGTGCCAGCGCCGGGCGGGAGGGGGCATTCGGGGAGCAGTTCTTC. Translation: CASAGREGAFGEQFF.

This clone appeared a single time. The chain joins TRBV12-5 to TRBJ2-7; 10 bases agree with TRBD1. The CDR3 is 15 amino acids. Unmatched junction bases numbered 7, after V lost 6 bases and J lost 2 bases. The germline CDR1 and CDR2 sequences are LGHNT and FRNRAP. CDR3 coding DNA: TGTGCTAGTGGATTACGGACAGGGGGAACCTACGAGCAGTACTTC. Translation gives CASGLRTGGTYEQYF.

The chain recombines TRBV6-5 with TRBJ2-7; a weak D match, TRBD1 (6 bases). Germline loops: CDR1 MNHEY, CDR2 SVGAGI. CDR3 length: 15 residues. V was pared by 5 bases and J by 0 bases, with 14 bases between. The CDR3 DNA is TGTGCCAGCAGTCTAAACTCGGACAGCTCCTACGAGCAGTACTTC. It is translated as CASSLNSDSSYEQYF.

The chain joins TRBV6-6 to TRBJ1-1; D uncertain. The germline CDR1 and CDR2 sequences are MNHNY and SVGAGI (reference sequence). Trimming stripped 6 bases from V and 1 base from J, with 9 bases between. This CDR3 spans 13 amino acids. Here the CDR3 reads CASRRTENTEAFF. As DNA, the CDR3 is TGTGCCAGCAGAAGGACTGAGAACACTGAAGCTTTCTTT.